This T cell receptor (beta chain) derives from a study of control samples from healthy donors and cancer patients (dated by TCRdb to between 2020 and 2021). This clone has just a few counts. Its recognized antigen is unknown. Base qualities were left out, and no much larger clone turns up one base away. The library relied on the immunoSEQ multiplex PCR assay. TCRdb provides this immuneACCESS table in a form limited to in-frame rearrangements. Some clones are lacking; in checked studies, under half of them reflect an unresolved V gene, and why the rest are absent is not known. The sample table records about 28,000 clones; roughly 89% of these occur just once. Approximately 12% of the sample is in the top ten clones. Sequences DFQATT (CDR1) and SNEGSKA (CDR2) are obtained from the germline V gene (reference sequence). The CDR3, cysteine through phenylalanine, is 14 amino acids long. The entry retains the CDR3 DNA only, 42 bases that are in frame from base 1. V sheds 3 bases and J sheds 0 bases, leaving 11 bases between their ends.

The sequencing input was PBMCs. The clonotype originates from a man aged 50 to 60 with lung cancer. The chain links TRBV20-1 with TRBJ1-2; the D gene assignment is ambiguous. The DNA sequence is given as TGCAGTGCTAGTTTCTCAGCTACTAACTATGGCTACACCTTC. It codes for CSASFSATNYGYTF.